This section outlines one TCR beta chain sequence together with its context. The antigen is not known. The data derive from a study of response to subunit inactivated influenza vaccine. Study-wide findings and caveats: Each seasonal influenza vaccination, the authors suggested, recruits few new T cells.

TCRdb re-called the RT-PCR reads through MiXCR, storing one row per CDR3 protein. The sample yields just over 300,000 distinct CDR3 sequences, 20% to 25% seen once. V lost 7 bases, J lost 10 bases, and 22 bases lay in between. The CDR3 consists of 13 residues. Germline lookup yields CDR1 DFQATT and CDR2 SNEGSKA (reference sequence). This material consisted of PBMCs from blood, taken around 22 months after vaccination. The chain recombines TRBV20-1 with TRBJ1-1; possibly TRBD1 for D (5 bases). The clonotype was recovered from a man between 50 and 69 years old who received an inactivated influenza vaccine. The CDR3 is CSVPLGTLVGAFF. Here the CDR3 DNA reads TGCAGTGTCCCCCTGGGGACCTTAGTTGGAGCTTTCTTT.